A selection of T cell receptor beta chains follows, all from one sample in a study of shared clonotypes between healthy human individuals. Profiling relied on immunoSEQ multiplex PCR, and the TCRdb table lists in-frame clones only, not all of them. The sample lists about 2 million clones; about 94% were seen once. The sample taken for sequencing was naive CD8+ T cells sorted from blood. These receptors all come from a man aged 18 to 30 in good health. The CDR3 runs from the conserved cysteine through the conserved F or W. The D gene is left open where the match is weak. Only part of the rows carry a size: once, few, many, or a class if the clone is expanded.

d_call	j_call	v_call	clone_size	cdr3_nt	cdr3_aa
-	TRBJ2-2	TRBV30	-	TGTGCCTGGAGCCAGGGGATCGGGGAGCTGTTTTTT	CAWSQGIGELFF
-	TRBJ2-2	TRBV27	-	TGTGCCAGCAGTTTAGGCTCTTTGAACACCGGGGAGCTGTTTTTT	CASSLGSLNTGELFF
-	TRBJ1-1	TRBV19	-	TGTGCCAGTACCGCGATGAACACTGAAGCTTTCTTT	CASTAMNTEAFF
-	TRBJ1-3	TRBV5-8	-	TGTGCCAGCAGCTTGGCACCGCAAAGGGAGGACTCTGGAAACACCATATATTTT	CASSLAPQREDSGNTIYF
-	TRBJ2-1	TRBV4-1	-	TGCGCCAGCAGCCAAGCCGGAGGGGGATCCCCCTACAATGAGCAGTTCTTC	CASSQAGGGSPYNEQFF
-	TRBJ2-2	TRBV6-5	-	TGTGCCAGCAGTCAGAGGGATTTTACCGGGGAGCTGTTTTTT	CASSQRDFTGELFF
-	TRBJ1-5	TRBV28	-	TGTGCCAGCAGCGAAGTCAATCAGCCCCAGCATTTT	CASSEVNQPQHF
TRBD2	TRBJ2-7	TRBV2	few	TGTGCCAGCGTAGCGGGGATTATCTCCTACGAGCAGTACTTC	CASVAGIISYEQYF
TRBD1	TRBJ1-4	TRBV28	-	TGTGCCAGCAGCTCCGGGACAGCAGCAACTAATGAAAAACTGTTTTTT	CASSSGTAATNEKLFF
-	TRBJ2-3	TRBV7-9	-	TGTGCCAGCAGCTTACAGACCGTGGGCGATACGCAGTATTTT	CASSLQTVGDTQYF
TRBD2	TRBJ2-7	TRBV7-8	-	TGTGCCAGCAGCTTAGGGCTAGCGGGAGTTACCTACGAGCAGTACTTC	CASSLGLAGVTYEQYF
-	TRBJ1-2	TRBV7-2	-	TGTGCCAGCAGCTTAGACCGGGCGGACTATGGCTACACCTTC	CASSLDRADYGYTF
TRBD1	TRBJ2-1	TRBV13	-	TGTGCCAGCAGCTTAGCTGGCGCAGGGGGAGACAATGAGCAGTTCTTC	CASSLAGAGGDNEQFF
TRBD2	TRBJ2-5	TRBV28	-	TGTGCCAGCAGCCCCATACTAGCGGGGGGGCGGGAGACCCAGTACTTC	CASSPILAGGRETQYF
TRBD2	TRBJ2-1	TRBV5-1	-	TGCGCCAGCAGCTCTAGCGGGGGAGCCTACAATGAGCAGTTCTTC	CASSSSGGAYNEQFF
-	TRBJ2-2	TRBV10-1	once	TGCGCCAGCAGTGATCACCAAGGGGTGGTCGGGGAGCTGTTTTTT	CASSDHQGVVGELFF
-	TRBJ1-1	TRBV7-9	few	TGTGCCAGCAGCCCAGAGCGGACCATGAACACTGAAGCTTTCTTT	CASSPERTMNTEAFF
TRBD1	TRBJ2-7	TRBV7-9	-	TGTGCCAGCAGCTCGGACAGGGCCCCCTACGAGCAGTACTTC	CASSSDRAPYEQYF
-	TRBJ2-7	TRBV7-9	once	TGTGCCAGCAGCTTAGAGCCAGGCCGGGACGAGCAGTACTTC	CASSLEPGRDEQYF
-	TRBJ1-6	TRBV7-8	-	TGTGCCAGCAGCTTAGGGAGGATTACTAATTCACCCCTCCACTTT	CASSLGRITNSPLHF
-	TRBJ2-1	TRBV7-9	-	TGTGCCAGCAGCTTAGGCAACAATGAGCAGTTCTTC	CASSLGNNEQFF
-	TRBJ2-3	TRBV19	-	TGTGTAATGACGGGCAAGGGCACAGATACGCAGTATTTT	CVMTGKGTDTQYF
-	TRBJ1-5	TRBV21-1	-	TGTGCCAGCAGCAAAGGGGTTATTAATAAGGGGGGTAATCAGCCCCAGCATTTT	CASSKGVINKGGNQPQHF
-	TRBJ2-2	TRBV19	-	TGTGCCAGTAGTAGCTGGGCGTCAAACACCGGGGAGCTGTTTTTT	CASSSWASNTGELFF
-	TRBJ2-2	TRBV6-6	-	TGTGCCAGCACTCAGGGTGGCACCGGGGAGCTGTTTTTT	CASTQGGTGELFF
-	TRBJ2-1	TRBV14	-	TGTGCCAGCAGCCATGAGACTACCTACAATGAGCAGTTCTTC	CASSHETTYNEQFF
-	TRBJ1-2	TRBV5-6	-	TGTGCCAGCAGTCAACCCATGTCCTATGGCTACACCTTC	CASSQPMSYGYTF
-	TRBJ1-3	TRBV27	once	TGTGCCAGCAGTCCGGACTGGACAGAATTTTTGCGTGACACCATATATTTT	CASSPDWTEFLRDTIYF
-	TRBJ2-5	TRBV7-9	-	TGTGCCAGCAGCTTAGCCCTTTGGGGAGGCCAAGAGACCCAGTACTTC	CASSLALWGGQETQYF
TRBD1	TRBJ2-5	TRBV28	-	TGTGCCAGCAGTTACAGGGGCCCCCAAGAGACCCAGTACTTC	CASSYRGPQETQYF
TRBD2	TRBJ2-1	TRBV9	-	TGTGCCAGCAGCGTAGGGGCTAGCGGTAATGAGCAGTTCTTC	CASSVGASGNEQFF
TRBD2	TRBJ2-1	TRBV5-6	-	TGTGCCAGCAGCTTTAGCGGGGCCCACGATGAGCAGTTCTTC	CASSFSGAHDEQFF
-	TRBJ2-3	TRBV7-9	-	TGTGCCAGCTTGCTCTTAGGGTATCAAGATACGCAGTATTTT	CASLLLGYQDTQYF
-	TRBJ2-1	TRBV5-4	-	TGTGCCAGCAGCTTGTCCCCCAATGAGCAGTTCTTC	CASSLSPNEQFF
-	TRBJ2-7	TRBV7-9	once	TGTGCCAGCAGCCCCAATAAGAACGAGCAGTACTTC	CASSPNKNEQYF
TRBD2	TRBJ2-7	TRBV13	-	TGTGCCAGCAGCCTAGCGGGAGTGAGCGAGCAGTACTTC	CASSLAGVSEQYF
-	TRBJ1-3	TRBV13	-	TGTGCCAGCAGCTTAGCCGGAGTGAGACCCGGAAACACCATATATTTT	CASSLAGVRPGNTIYF
-	TRBJ2-7	TRBV4-1	-	TGCGCCAGCAGCCGCAGCGGATACTACGAGCAGTACTTC	CASSRSGYYEQYF
TRBD1	TRBJ1-2	TRBV9	-	TGTGCCAGCAGCGTAATAGGACAGGGATCCTATGGCTACACCTTC	CASSVIGQGSYGYTF
-	TRBJ2-5	TRBV2	-	TGTGCCAGCAGTGATCTGAGAGAGCAAGAGACCCAGTACTTC	CASSDLREQETQYF
-	TRBJ2-5	TRBV27	-	TGTGCCAGCAGCGCCACCCAAGAGACCCAGTACTTC	CASSATQETQYF
-	TRBJ2-7	TRBV7-9	-	TGTGCCAGCAGCTTCGACGGGGTCTACTACGAGCAGTACTTC	CASSFDGVYYEQYF